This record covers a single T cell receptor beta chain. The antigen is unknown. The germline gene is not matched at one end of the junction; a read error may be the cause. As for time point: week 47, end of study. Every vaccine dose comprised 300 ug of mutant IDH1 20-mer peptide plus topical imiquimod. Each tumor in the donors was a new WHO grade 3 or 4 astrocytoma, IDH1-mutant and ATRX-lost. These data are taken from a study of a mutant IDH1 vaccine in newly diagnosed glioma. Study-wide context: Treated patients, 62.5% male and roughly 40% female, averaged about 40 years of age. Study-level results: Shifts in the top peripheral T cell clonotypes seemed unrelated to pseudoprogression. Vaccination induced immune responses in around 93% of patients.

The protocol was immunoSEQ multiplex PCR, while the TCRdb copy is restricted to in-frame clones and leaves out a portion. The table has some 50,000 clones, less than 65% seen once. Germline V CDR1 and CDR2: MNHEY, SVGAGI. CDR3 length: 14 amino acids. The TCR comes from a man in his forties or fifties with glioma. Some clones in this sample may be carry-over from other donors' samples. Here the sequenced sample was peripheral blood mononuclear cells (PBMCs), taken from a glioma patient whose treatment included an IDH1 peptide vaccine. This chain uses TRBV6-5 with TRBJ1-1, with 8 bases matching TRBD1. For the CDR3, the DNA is TGTGCCTGCAGTAGGGGACAGGCGATCACTGAAGCTTTCTTT. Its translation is CACSRGQAITEAFF.